The rows below give T cell receptor beta chains drawn from one sample of a study of blood T cells in healthy people across ages. TCRdb analysed the 5' RACE reads with MiXCR anew, one entry per CDR3 protein. The sample carries 760,000 or so distinct CDR3 sequences, around 25% recorded once. These same data were also listed under a study on T cells of mothers and their children.

The sample was blood. These receptors all stem from a boy aged 5-17 years in good health. The CDR3 runs from the conserved cysteine through the conserved F or W.

>14|TRBJ2-3|TRBV20-1
CSPTSGRVGDTQYF
>15|TRBJ2-1|TRBV7-2
CASSLVSGGQETRYF
>14|TRBJ1-4|TRBV4-2
CASSLGGKDEKLFF
>16|TRBJ2-4|TRBV20-1
CSATTSGEVAKNIQYF
>12|TRBJ2-1|TRBV20-1
CSASRTGDEQFF
>13|TRBJ2-5|TRBV29-1
CSGLGQLQETQYF
>12|TRBJ1-3|TRBV12-3/TRBV12-4
CASRQGGNTIYF
>14|-|TRBV13
CASSPHLDYEAQFF
>10|TRBJ2-3|TRBV29-1
CSADTGTQYF
>13|-|TRBV6-6
CASKRESYNEQFF